The 31 T cell receptor beta chains given below trace back to one sample, sequenced in a study of T cells in Graves' hyperthyroidism and ophthalmopathy. Amplification targeted TCR beta CDR3 regions from RNA transcripts. The TCR CDR3 was amplified in a first-round RT-PCR using the HTBI primer set. TCRdb used MiXCR to reprocess the multiplex PCR reads, holding one entry per CDR3 protein. The sample consists of around 480,000 distinct CDR3 sequences, around 15% of them appearing once. The material sequenced was blood. The receptors shown here come from a woman under 30 with Graves' hyperthyroidism.

This clonotype was seen a handful of times. The chain joins TRBV7-3 to TRBJ1-1; TRBD1 matches at 8 bases. J was trimmed by 4 bases and V by 5 bases; bases with no gene match: 12. Germline V lookup: CDR1 SGHTA, CDR2 FQGTGA. The CDR3 spans 16 residues. The CDR3 nucleotides are TGTGCCAGCAGCCTATTCCCGACAGGGGAGGGCACTGAAGCTTTCTTT. It specifies CASSLFPTGEGTEAFF.

V and J are TRBV3-1 and TRBJ1-1; D unresolved. The CDR3 is made up of 13 amino acids. The germline CDR1 and CDR2 sequences are LGHDT and YNNKEL (reference sequence). V lost 5 bases and J 4 bases, leaving 11 bases between the germline ends. As DNA, the CDR3 is TGTGCCAGCAGCTCCCCCGCTTCCACTGAAGCTTTCTTT. Translated: CASSSPASTEAFF.

Concerning this clonotype itself: This sequence may be a read error, since a much larger clone differs from it by one base. The V gene is TRBV7-3, the J gene TRBJ2-1; tentatively, D is TRBD2 (7 bases). The CDR3 length is 17 residues. CDR1 is SGHTA and CDR2 is FQGTGA in the germline V gene. Deletions cut 1 base from V and 1 base from J, with 14 bases between. CDR3 sequence reads: CASSLRGGRRSYNEQFF. The CDR3 DNA follows: TGTGCCAGCAGCTTAAGGGGGGGCAGGAGGTCCTACAATGAGCAGTTCTTC.

This clonotype has only a few counts. This chain connects TRBV12-3 or TRBV12-4 to TRBJ1-2; D ambiguous. V lost 5 bases and J lost 6, with 13 bases in between. This CDR3 spans 13 amino acids. CDR3 residues: CASSIATEDGYTF. DNA of the CDR3: TGTGCCAGCAGTATTGCAACAGAAGATGGCTACACCTTC.

Notes on this clonotype: This clone may be a read error of a much larger clone one base away. This chain connects TRBV29-1 to TRBJ1-1; D remains unclear. Trimming removed 2 bases from V and 3 bases from J, with 10 bases in between. This CDR3 spans 13 amino acids. CDR1 SQVTM and CDR2 ANQGSEA come from the germline V gene. CDR3: CSVERRTHTEAFF. The CDR3 nucleotides are TGCAGCGTTGAAAGGAGGACCCACACTGAAGCTTTCTTT.

This clonotype was observed a few times. V gene TRBV9 combines with J gene TRBJ2-1; D is possibly TRBD1 or TRBD2 (5 bases each). CDR3 length equals 14 residues. The V end lost 5 bases, the J end lost 7 bases, and 16 bases lay between the germline ends. CDR1 is SGDLS and CDR2 is YYNGEE in the germline V gene. The DNA of the CDR3 is TGTGCCAGCAGTCGCGTAAAGTGGGGGAATGAGCAGTTCTTC. Residues: CASSRVKWGNEQFF.

This clonotype has ten or more counts. This sequence joins TRBV20-1 and TRBJ1-1; D is unclear. Germline CDR1 reads DFQATT; CDR2 reads SNEGSKA (reference sequence). Between the trimmed V and J ends, which lost 1 base and 5 bases, there was a span of 5 bases. The CDR3 totals 11 residues. The CDR3, as DNA: TGCAGTGCTAGAGCTGGGACTGAAGCTTTCTTT. Translation: CSARAGTEAFF.

This clonotype has just a few counts. The chain recombines TRBV6-1 with TRBJ1-2; D unresolved. CDR1 and CDR2 from the germline V gene are MNHNS and SASEGT. There are 12 residues in the CDR3. V was trimmed by 7 bases and J by 0 bases, leaving 6 bases between them. The chain's CDR3 is CASKVTNYGYTF. The CDR3 nucleotides are TGTGCCAGCAAAGTGACTAACTATGGCTACACCTTC.

This clonotype was seen repeatedly, ten times or more. The rearrangement joins TRBV20-1 to TRBJ2-3, with TRBD1 identical over 7 bases. The germline V gene encodes CDR1 DFQATT and CDR2 SNEGSKA (reference sequence). The length of the CDR3 is 12 residues. The CDR3 bases are TGCAGCGACAGGGATTACACAGATACGCAGTATTTT. It translates to CSDRDYTDTQYF.

This clonotype has more than one count but fewer than ten. The J gene is TRBJ2-3, the V gene TRBV5-1; D not resolved. The V and J ends lost 0 bases and 6 bases respectively, with 8 bases between them. Per the germline V gene, CDR1 is SGHRS and CDR2 is YFSETQ. The CDR3 has 13 residues. The DNA of the CDR3 is TGCGCCAGCAGCTTGGGGGTGGTTGATACGCAGTATTTT. Translation gives CASSLGVVDTQYF. The full variable domain, its missing parts supplied by reference TRBV5-1 and TRBJ2-3, is KAGVTQTPRYLIKTRGQQVTLSCSPISGHRSVSWYQQTPGQGLQFLFEYFSETQRNKGNFPGRFSGRQFSNSRSEMNVSTLELGDSALYLCASSLGVVDTQYFGPGTRLTVL.

Worth noting for this clonotype: One base away lies a much larger clone, so this may be a sequencing read error. This chain links TRBV24-1 with TRBJ2-3; 7 bases fit TRBD2. From germline, CDR1 is KGHDR and CDR2 SFDVKD. The CDR3 consists of 16 residues. J lost 2 bases, V lost 4 bases, and 8 bases had no gene match. CDR3 bases: TGTGCCACCAGTGACCCAAGCGGGAAAGTCACAGATACGCAGTATTTT. This gives the protein CATSDPSGKVTDTQYF.

Ten or more counts support this clonotype. The rearrangement joins TRBV7-6 to TRBJ2-3, with TRBD2 identical over 14 bases. Germline V gene sequence: CDR1 SGHVS, CDR2 FNYEAQ. The CDR3 loop spans 15 amino acids. The J segment lost 5 bases and the V segment lost 5 bases, leaving 3 bases of the junction unmatched. For the CDR3, the DNA is TGTGCCAGCAGCCCGGGACTAGCGGGAGTAGATACGCAGTATTTT. It encodes CASSPGLAGVDTQYF.

This clonotype showed up many times. The rearrangement links TRBV12-3 or TRBV12-4 to TRBJ1-1; 7 nucleotides align to TRBD1. The CDR3 covers 15 residues. V shed 6 bases and J 4 bases; nucleotides not matched to a gene: 11. The CDR3 DNA is TGTGCCAGCAGCTCTGGGCCAGGGGGTGGCACTGAAGCTTTCTTT. Translating gives CASSSGPGGGTEAFF.

This clonotype was recorded many times. The rearrangement links TRBV30 to TRBJ2-5; tentative D call: TRBD2 (7 bases). CDR3 size: 13 residues. Germline values: CDR1 GTSNPN, CDR2 SVGIG (reference sequence). The CDR3 here is CSLGGGAQETQYF. The CDR3 coding sequence is TGTTCACTCGGAGGGGGGGCCCAAGAGACCCAGTACTTC. Full variable domain (missing parts from reference TRBV30 and TRBJ2-5): SQTIHQWPATLVQPVGSPLSLECTVEGTSNPNLYWYRQAAGRGLQLLFYSVGIGQISSEVPQNLSASRPQDRQFILSSKKLLLSDSGFYLCSLGGGAQETQYFGPGTRLLVL.

This chain connects TRBV6-2 or TRBV6-3 to TRBJ1-5; possible D gene TRBD1, 5 bases. The CDR3 extends over 15 amino acids. Trimming pared 7 bases from V and 2 bases from J, leaving 15 bases between. Germline CDR1 is MNHEY and CDR2 is SVGEGT. The CDR3 DNA follows: TGTGCCAGCAATAATCAGGGATTGGGCAATCAGCCCCAGCATTTT. It specifies CASNNQGLGNQPQHF.

In this sample, this clonotype turned up many times. This rearrangement joins TRBV29-1 to TRBJ2-3; D gene ambiguous. The germline gives CDR1 SQVTM, CDR2 ANQGSEA. This CDR3 spans 16 amino acids. V lost 4 bases and J lost 1, with 18 bases in between. The CDR3 loop is CSVGSTGSDGTDTQYF. CDR3 nucleotide sequence: TGCAGCGTTGGGTCAACCGGGTCTGATGGCACAGATACGCAGTATTTT.

In its sample, this clonotype was seen a few times. The chain uses TRBV4-1 and TRBJ1-2; no clear D gene. In germline, CDR1 is MGHRA, CDR2 YSYEKL. The CDR3 is made up of 13 amino acids. V was pared by 4 bases and J by 11 bases, with 17 bases between. The CDR3 here is CASSLQPPADYTF. CDR3 nucleotide sequence: TGCGCCAGCAGCCTCCAGCCCCCAGCGGATTACACCTTC.

At least ten counts were recorded for this clonotype. The rearrangement uses TRBV7-8 and TRBJ2-1, with TRBD2 identical over 8 bases. The CDR3 runs 15 residues. Trimming took 3 bases from V and 5 from J; bases not matched to a gene: 6. Germline CDR1 reads SGHVS; CDR2 reads FQNEAQ. The CDR3 DNA is TGTGCCAGCAGCTTCCGGACTAGCATCCACAATGAGCAGTTCTTC. Protein product: CASSFRTSIHNEQFF.

This clonotype showed up many times. V usage is TRBV10-3 and J usage is TRBJ2-3; no definite D call. Germline V gene sequence: CDR1 ENHRY, CDR2 SYGVKD. The CDR3 has 16 amino acids. V lost 0 bases to trimming and J lost 3 bases, with 13 bases between them. CDR3 nucleotides: TGTGCCATCAGTGAGTCGAACGGCGGAATGACAGATACGCAGTATTTT. Translated, it gives CAISESNGGMTDTQYF.

This clonotype occurred many times. This sequence joins TRBV12-3 or TRBV12-4 and TRBJ1-6; TRBD1 aligns across 9 bases. Germline trimming cut 3 bases from V and 9 bases from J; bases unmatched to any gene: 3. This CDR3 contains 14 residues. The CDR3 DNA reads TGTGCCAGCAGTTTGTTGACAGGGGGTTCACCCCTCCACTTT. As protein: CASSLLTGGSPLHF.

The J gene is TRBJ2-6, the V gene TRBV7-2; perhaps TRBD2 as D (6 bases). The CDR3 is 15 residues long. Trimming cost V 3 bases and J 2 bases, with 8 bases left between them. Looked up from germline, CDR1 is SGHTA and CDR2 is FQGNSA. CDR3 in amino acids: CASSFAGTGANVLTF. CDR3 sequence (DNA): TGTGCCAGCAGCTTTGCGGGGACTGGGGCCAACGTCCTGACTTTC.

This clonotype was detected ten times or more. The J gene is TRBJ2-1, the V gene TRBV2; possibly TRBD2 for D (6 bases). CDR3 length: 13 residues. Germline lookup yields CDR1 SNHLY and CDR2 FYNNEI. Trimming took off 1 base at V and 8 bases at J, with 9 bases between the two ends. CDR3 region: CASSEGGVDEQFF. CDR3 nucleotide sequence: TGTGCCAGCAGTGAAGGGGGGGTGGATGAGCAGTTCTTC. Complete variable domain (other parts from reference TRBV2 and TRBJ2-1): EPEVTQTPSHQVTQMGQEVILRCVPISNHLYFYWYRQILGQKVEFLVSFYNNEISEKSEIFDDQFSVERPDGSNFTLKIRSTKLEDSAMYFCASSEGGVDEQFFGPGTRLTVL.

About this clonotype itself: A much larger clonotype is one base distant, so this may be a read error. The CDR3 DNA reads as TGTGCCAGCAGCTTAGGCGGACTAGCGGGCAATGAGCAGTCCTTC. Translated: CASSLGGLAGNEQSF. V gene TRBV11-3 combines with J gene TRBJ2-1; 11 bases fit TRBD2. The CDR3 is 15 residues long. Germline CDR1 reads SGHNT; CDR2 reads YENEEA.

The table lists this clonotype with many counts. As DNA, the CDR3 is TGTGCCAGCAGTTACTCGATAGGACAGGGGGCGAACACTGAAGCTTTCTTT. Amino acid sequence: CASSYSIGQGANTEAFF. The rearrangement joins TRBV6-5 to TRBJ1-1; 11 bases map to TRBD1. J gave up 1 base and V 0 bases, and 4 bases lay outside the gene matches. The CDR3 contains 17 residues. CDR1 and CDR2 from the germline V gene are MNHEY and SVGAGI.

This clonotype was counted ten times or more. The chain uses TRBV19 and TRBJ2-1; D gene uncertain. CDR3 length equals 13 residues. Trimming took off 1 base at V and 1 base at J, with 2 bases between the two ends. Germline-derived CDR1 and CDR2 are LNHDA and SQIVND (reference sequence). CDR3 in amino acids: CASSIASYNEQFF. The CDR3, as DNA: TGTGCCAGTAGTATAGCTTCCTACAATGAGCAGTTCTTC.

The chain joins TRBV12-3 or TRBV12-4 to TRBJ1-2; a possible D gene is TRBD1 (6 bases). This CDR3 spans 15 amino acids. Trimming removed 3 bases from V and 7 bases from J, with 18 bases in between. CDR3 protein: CASSFWRGTEGGYTF. As DNA, the CDR3 is TGTGCCAGCAGTTTCTGGAGGGGGACCGAGGGTGGCTACACCTTC.

This clonotype was counted ten times or more. V gene TRBV12-3 or TRBV12-4 combines with J gene TRBJ2-2; maybe TRBD2 (7 bases). This CDR3 has 17 residues. The V end was cut by 7 bases, the J end by 2 bases, with 20 bases between. The CDR3 region is CASTLGASGINTGELFF. The CDR3, as DNA: TGTGCCAGCACCCTGGGGGCCAGCGGGATTAACACCGGGGAGCTGTTTTTT.

The chain has TRBV20-1 and TRBJ1-6; maybe TRBD1 (5 bases). CDR1 DFQATT and CDR2 SNEGSKA come from the germline V gene (reference sequence). The CDR3 totals 11 residues. V was pared by 3 bases and J by 9 bases, with 6 bases between. For the CDR3, the DNA is TGCAGTGCTAGGAGGGGTTCACCCCTCCACTTT. It yields the protein CSARRGSPLHF.

This clonotype was observed a handful of times. This may be a read error: a much more frequent sequence differs by one nucleotide. The chain joins TRBV2 to TRBJ2-7, with 9 positions matching TRBD2. The germline gives CDR1 SNHLY, CDR2 FYNNEI. This CDR3 is built from 13 residues. The CDR3 DNA reads TGTGCCAGCAGACTAGCGGGCTCCTACGGGCAGTACTTC. This sequence encodes CASRLAGSYGQYF.

Many counts were recorded for this clonotype. The rearrangement joins TRBV5-1 to TRBJ2-3; D is possibly TRBD1 or TRBD2 (6 bases each). CDR1 and CDR2 (germline): SGHRS, YFSETQ. The CDR3 consists of 17 residues. V was clipped by 0 bases and J by 6 bases, with 20 bases between them. The CDR3 here is CASSLGGASGVGDTQYF. CDR3 nucleotides: TGCGCCAGCAGCTTGGGGGGGGCCTCGGGAGTAGGCGATACGCAGTATTTT.

This clonotype was counted many times. The V gene is TRBV20-1, the J gene TRBJ2-1, with 9 bases aligning to TRBD2. This CDR3 comprises 15 residues. Germline CDR1 and CDR2: DFQATT and SNEGSKA (reference sequence). V shed 0 bases, J shed 9 bases, and the junction held 9 bases outside the gene matches. The CDR3 here is CSARDIGGGVGEQFF. CDR3 sequence (DNA): TGCAGTGCTAGAGATATTGGCGGGGGGGTCGGTGAGCAGTTCTTC.